The source of this T cell receptor beta chain is a study of glioma-infiltrating T cells after dendritic cell vaccination. The CDR3 spans 14 residues. Germline V gene data show CDR1 as SQVTM and CDR2 as ANQGSEA. The V end was cut by 0 bases, the J end by 6 bases, with 14 bases between. The time point was: after dendritic cell vaccination, including at tumor progression/relapse. Sequencing used immunoSEQ multiplex PCR; TCRdb keeps in-frame clones, though not all of them. The table has approximately 85,000 clones, approximately 81% seen once; the top ten hold 7.5% to 8.5%. This clonotype was sampled from a human donor with glioblastoma. The input for sequencing was blood, taken after dendritic cell vaccination. The gene calls are TRBV29-1 and TRBJ1-1; no reliable D call. The CDR3 coding sequence is TGCAGCGTTGAAGATATGGGGAGCTTCCCTGAAGCTTTCTTT. As protein: CSVEDMGSFPEAFF.